These 10 T cell receptor beta chains came from one sample sequenced in a study of cytomegalovirus exposure and HLA in healthy donors (dated by TCRdb to about 2017). Preparation of the library involved the immunoSEQ multiplex PCR assay. This immuneACCESS table, as held by TCRdb, lists in-frame sequences with V and J called but not all clones. Of the missing ones, under half trace to an unresolved V gene in checked studies; the others have no known cause. The sample yields approximately 260,000 clones; approximately 86% were counted once. Clones ranked in the top ten supply around 1% of the sample. Sequencing input: PBMCs. These receptors were collected from a woman in her late teens or twenties in good health and CMV-seronegative.

The chain uses TRBV5-1 and TRBJ2-2, with a tentative D call TRBD1 (6 bases). Trimming stripped 2 bases from V and 3 bases from J, with 11 bases between. Germline V CDR1 and CDR2: SGHRS, YFSETQ. The CDR3 is 15 residues long. The chain's CDR3 is CASSFGGTDTGELFF. As DNA, the CDR3 is TGCGCCAGCAGCTTTGGGGGCACGGACACCGGGGAGCTGTTTTTT.

This clone was seen more than once but under ten times. The gene calls are TRBV7-9 and TRBJ2-5; possible D gene TRBD2, 5 bases. The ends were cut back, 0 bases at V and 10 bases at J, with 15 bases in the middle. The V gene's germline CDR1 is SEHNR and CDR2 FQNEAQ (reference sequence). The CDR3 is 14 amino acids. CDR3: CASSLAGALRDQYF. As DNA, the CDR3 is TGTGCCAGCAGCTTAGCGGGCGCACTGAGGGACCAGTACTTC.

The chain couples TRBV6-1 to TRBJ2-1; no definite D call. Germline CDR1 is MNHNS and CDR2 is SASEGT. V dropped 1 base and J dropped 4 bases, with 14 bases sitting between them. CDR3 length: 16 residues. The CDR3: CASSEGVRGPYNEQFF. The DNA for the CDR3 is TGTGCCAGCAGTGAAGGTGTTAGAGGTCCGTACAATGAGCAGTTCTTC.

In its sample, this clone was seen once. The chain carries TRBV10-3 and TRBJ2-7; the match to TRBD2 covers 9 bases. Losses at the gene ends were 6 bases for V and 7 bases for J; bases not matched to a gene: 10. This CDR3 has 14 residues. Germline V gene lookup returns CDR1 ENHRY and CDR2 SYGVKD. The CDR3 coding sequence is TGTGCCATCAGCCCGGGACTAGCCGGTGGAGAGCAGTACTTC. Protein sequence: CAISPGLAGGEQYF.

The V gene is TRBV5-1, the J gene TRBJ1-5; no reliable D call. The CDR3 contains 15 residues. Germline V gene lookup returns CDR1 SGHRS and CDR2 YFSETQ. The ends were cut back, 0 bases at V and 1 base at J, with 8 bases in the middle. The CDR3 DNA reads TGCGCCAGCAGCTTGGGATACACAAGCAATCAGCCCCAGCATTTT. This translates into CASSLGYTSNQPQHF.

The chain links TRBV27 to TRBJ1-4; weak D call: TRBD1 (5 bases). Germline CDR1 MNHEY, CDR2 SMNVEV (reference sequence). V lost 5 bases to trimming and J lost 8 bases, with 12 bases between them. This CDR3 is 13 amino acids long. DNA for the CDR3: TGTGCCAGCAGTCGACAGCCTAGGGAAAAACTGTTTTTT. The encoded protein is CASSRQPREKLFF.

V gene TRBV6-1 combines with J gene TRBJ2-7, with 7 bases that match TRBD1. Germline CDR1 reads MNHNS; CDR2 reads SASEGT. The length of the CDR3 is 17 residues. V trimming: 0 bases; J trimming: 3 bases; junction bases outside the gene matches: 11. In DNA form, the CDR3 reads TGTGCCAGCAGTGAAGCGGGATTGAGAGACAGGGTCTACGAGCAGTACTTC. It yields the protein CASSEAGLRDRVYEQYF.

This chain connects TRBV9 to TRBJ1-3; TRBD1 aligns across 9 bases. The CDR3 runs to 16 residues. Unmatched junction bases numbered 2, after V lost 0 bases and J lost 1 base. The germline V gene encodes CDR1 SGDLS and CDR2 YYNGEE. In DNA form, the CDR3 reads TGTGCCAGCAGCGTAGGAGGGACAGGGTCTGGAAACACCATATATTTT. This gives the protein CASSVGGTGSGNTIYF. Complete variable domain (other parts from reference TRBV9 and TRBJ1-3): DSGVTQTPKHLITATGQRVTLRCSPRSGDLSVYWYQQSLDQGLQFLIQYYNGEERAKGNILERFSAQQFPDLHSELNLSSLELGDSALYFCASSVGGTGSGNTIYFGEGSWLTVV.

The chain has TRBV11-3 and TRBJ2-7, with D possibly TRBD1 on 6 matching bases. Trimming pared 1 base from V and 7 bases from J, leaving 17 bases between. The CDR3 extends over 15 amino acids. Germline V lookup: CDR1 SGHNT, CDR2 YENEEA. The CDR3 here is CASSLGNRESQEQYF. For the CDR3, the DNA is TGTGCCAGCAGCTTAGGAAACAGGGAGTCTCAAGAGCAGTACTTC.

The chain links TRBV7-8 to TRBJ2-3; a possible D gene is TRBD2 (5 bases). V was pared by 5 bases and J by 4 bases, with 13 bases between. Per germline, CDR1 SGHVS and CDR2 FQNEAQ. This CDR3 has 14 amino acids. The DNA of the CDR3 is TGTGCCAGCAGCCTTCTCGCGGGCCCAGATACGCAGTATTTT. Its protein is CASSLLAGPDTQYF.